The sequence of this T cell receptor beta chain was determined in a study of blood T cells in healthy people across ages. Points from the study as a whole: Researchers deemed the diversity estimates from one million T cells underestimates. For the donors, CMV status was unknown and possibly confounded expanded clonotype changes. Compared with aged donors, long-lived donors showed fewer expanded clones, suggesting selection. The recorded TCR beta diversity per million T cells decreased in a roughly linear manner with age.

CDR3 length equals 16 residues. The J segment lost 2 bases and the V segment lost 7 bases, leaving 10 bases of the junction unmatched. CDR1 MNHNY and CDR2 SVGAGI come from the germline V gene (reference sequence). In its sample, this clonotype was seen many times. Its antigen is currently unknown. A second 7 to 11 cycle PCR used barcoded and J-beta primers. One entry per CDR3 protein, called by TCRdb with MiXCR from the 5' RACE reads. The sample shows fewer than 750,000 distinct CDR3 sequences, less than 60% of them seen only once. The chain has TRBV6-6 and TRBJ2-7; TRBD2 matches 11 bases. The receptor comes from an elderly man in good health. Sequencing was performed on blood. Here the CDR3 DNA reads TGTGCCAGCAAAAGGACTAGCGGGCGAGGGACCTACGAGCAGTACTTC. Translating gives CASKRTSGRGTYEQYF.